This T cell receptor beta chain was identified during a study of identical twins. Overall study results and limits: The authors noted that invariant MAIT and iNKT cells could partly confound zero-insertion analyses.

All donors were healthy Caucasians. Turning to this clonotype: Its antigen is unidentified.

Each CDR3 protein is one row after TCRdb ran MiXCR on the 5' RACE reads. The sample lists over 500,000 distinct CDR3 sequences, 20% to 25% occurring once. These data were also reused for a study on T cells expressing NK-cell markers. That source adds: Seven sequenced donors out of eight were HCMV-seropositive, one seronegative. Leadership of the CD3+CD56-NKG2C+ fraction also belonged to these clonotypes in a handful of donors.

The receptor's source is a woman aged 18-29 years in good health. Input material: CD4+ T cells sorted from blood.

CDR3 residues: CSVEQGSREKLFF. CDR3 bases: TGCAGCGTTGAACAGGGTTCTCGGGAAAAACTGTTTTTT. The genes are TRBV29-1 and TRBJ1-4, with a weak D call TRBD1 (5 bases). Trimming took off 2 bases at V and 8 bases at J, with 12 bases between the two ends. The CDR3 runs to 13 residues. Germline V lookup: CDR1 SQVTM, CDR2 ANQGSEA.